Listed below are T cell receptor beta chains from one sample, sequenced in a study of cytomegalovirus exposure and HLA in healthy donors. Data came from immunoSEQ multiplex PCR; TCRdb stores just in-frame clones and leaves some out. There are about 200,000 clones in the sample; approximately 80% occur only once, and 10% to 15% lies in the top ten. Sequenced sample: PBMCs. The receptors shown here come from a woman in her 30s in good health and CMV-seropositive. Both conserved end residues are part of each CDR3. D genes are given only for firm matches. The size field is filled for only some rows; it gives once, few, many or a size class.

size | D | J | V | CDR3 | DNA
- | - | TRBJ2-7 | TRBV5-1 | CASSQTEYEQYF | TGCGCCAGCAGTCAAACTGAGTACGAGCAGTACTTC
- | - | TRBJ2-7 | TRBV5-8 | CASSFRVSGTYEQYF | TGTGCCAGCAGCTTCCGGGTCTCAGGGACCTACGAGCAGTACTTC
- | - | TRBJ1-5 | TRBV19 | CASRQGLSNQPQHF | TGTGCCAGTAGGCAGGGGCTAAGCAATCAGCCCCAGCATTTT
- | - | TRBJ2-7 | TRBV28 | CASSPPLWGVSEQYF | TGTGCCAGCAGTCCCCCTCTCTGGGGGGTTAGCGAGCAGTACTTC
- | TRBD1 | TRBJ2-3 | TRBV6-1 | CASRGQLLLTDTQYF | TGTGCCAGCAGGGGACAGCTACTACTCACAGATACGCAGTATTTT
- | TRBD1 | TRBJ1-2 | TRBV7-9 | CASRPGTGVYGYTF | TGTGCCAGCAGGCCCGGGACAGGGGTCTATGGCTACACCTTC
- | TRBD1 | TRBJ1-1 | TRBV6-5 | CASRTGGSTEAFF | TGTGCCAGCAGAACAGGGGGCTCGACTGAAGCTTTCTTT
- | - | TRBJ2-1 | TRBV5-1 | CASRFLGEGYNEQFF | TGCGCCAGCAGATTTTTAGGGGAAGGCTACAATGAGCAGTTCTTC
- | - | TRBJ1-4 | TRBV19 | CASSGVRGEKLFF | TGTGCCAGTTCCGGGGTTAGAGGAGAAAAACTGTTTTTT
- | - | TRBJ1-5 | TRBV27 | CASSSGPLDRLDQPQHF | TGTGCCAGCAGTTCCGGACCCTTGGACAGACTCGATCAGCCCCAGCATTTT
- | TRBD1 | TRBJ1-5 | TRBV2 | CASSPGAGGYQPQHF | TGTGCCAGCAGTCCAGGGGCAGGGGGTTATCAGCCCCAGCATTTT
- | - | TRBJ2-3 | TRBV30 | CAWSPGQILTDTQYF | TGTGCCTGGAGTCCGGGACAAATACTCACAGATACGCAGTATTTT
- | TRBD1 | TRBJ2-7 | TRBV9 | CASSVGDRSYEQYF | TGTGCCAGCAGCGTAGGGGACAGGTCCTACGAGCAGTACTTC
- | TRBD2 | TRBJ2-2 | TRBV7-8 | CASSNLAGGPHTGELFF | TGTGCCAGCAGCAATCTAGCGGGAGGGCCGCACACCGGGGAGCTGTTTTTT
- | - | TRBJ1-1 | TRBV7-2 | CASSLFQGGKTEAFF | TGTGCCAGCAGCTTGTTTCAGGGAGGAAAGACTGAAGCTTTCTTT
- | - | TRBJ2-7 | TRBV27 | CASSTGVNEQYF | TGTGCCAGCAGCACGGGAGTTAACGAGCAGTACTTC
- | - | TRBJ2-1 | TRBV29-1 | CSVEDHRLEKYNEQFF | TGCAGCGTTGAAGATCATCGCCTAGAGAAATACAATGAGCAGTTCTTC
- | - | TRBJ2-7 | TRBV6-1 | CASSDYAKEQYF | TGTGCCAGCAGTGACTATGCGAAAGAGCAGTACTTC
- | - | TRBJ2-1 | TRBV9 | CASSVRSPGYNEQFF | TGTGCCAGCAGCGTAAGGTCCCCGGGTTACAATGAGCAGTTCTTC
few | - | TRBJ1-1 | TRBV6-5 | CASQQGTAFF | TGTGCCAGCCAACAGGGCACAGCTTTCTTT
- | - | TRBJ1-1 | TRBV28 | CASSSPGEVGTEAFF | TGTGCCAGCAGTTCCCCGGGGGAAGTAGGCACTGAAGCTTTCTTT
- | - | TRBJ1-2 | TRBV5-6 | CASSLRQVYTF | TGTGCCAGCAGCTTGCGGCAGGTCTACACCTTC
once | - | TRBJ2-1 | TRBV30 | CAWSGGHPKTYNEQFF | TGTGCCTGGAGTGGGGGCCACCCGAAAACGTACAATGAGCAGTTCTTC
- | - | TRBJ1-3 | TRBV6-5 | CASRSSSSGNTIYF | TGTGCCAGCCGTAGTTCAAGCTCTGGAAACACCATATATTTT
- | - | TRBJ1-1 | TRBV5-6 | CASSFQDTEAFF | TGTGCCAGCAGCTTCCAGGACACTGAAGCTTTCTTT